Listed here is a single TCR beta chain. The CDR3 consists of 14 residues. Trimming cost V 7 bases and J 4 bases; bases outside gene matches: 7. CDR1 is SGHRS, CDR2 YFSETQ, per germline. The record originates from a study of blood T cell repertoires in COVID-19. At the level of the study: Specimens from acute and convalescent COVID-19 originated in the United States, Italy and Spain. T cells, B-cell-depleted T cells, or PBMCs provided the cDNA or gDNA that served as material.

Source study methods: The authors estimated nucleated cell counts from reference gene primer amplification. Libraries were prepared by immunoSEQ multiplex PCR; TCRdb keeps only in-frame clonotypes and omits some of them. V and J calls and clone size are given by that table; D and trimming were obtained from the DNA. The table has over 400,000 clones, 86% seen once. This TCR was recovered from a young woman with active or convalescent COVID-19. Material for sequencing was peripheral blood. The chain employs TRBV5-1 and TRBJ2-1; TRBD1 matches at 8 bases. CDR3 bases: TGCGCCAGCGGCCCGGGACAGGAGTACAATGAGCAGTTCTTC. Amino acid sequence: CASGPGQEYNEQFF. The full variable domain, its missing parts supplied by reference TRBV5-1 and TRBJ2-1, is KAGVTQTPRYLIKTRGQQVTLSCSPISGHRSVSWYQQTPGQGLQFLFEYFSETQRNKGNFPGRFSGRQFSNSRSEMNVSTLELGDSALYLCASGPGQEYNEQFFGPGTRLTVL.